Below, 29 T cell receptor beta chains from the same sample are listed, as sequenced in a study of T-cell reconstitution after alpha-beta-depleted transplantation in children. Preparing the TCRbeta library involved the use of unique molecular identifiers. Using its own MiXCR run on the PCR reads, TCRdb lists one record per CDR3 protein. Of about 540,000 distinct CDR3 sequences detected, about 16% appear once; the ten largest clones hold about 3.1%. Sequenced material: PBMCs from the stem cell graft donor, taken from the stem cell graft. The receptors shown here come from a human donor who donated a stem cell graft to a child with acute lymphoblastic leukemia.

This chain connects TRBV20-1 to TRBJ2-1; 9 positions agree with TRBD2. The V segment lost 3 bases and the J segment 6 bases; nucleotides outside the gene matches: 12. The CDR3 covers 16 residues. Looked up from germline, CDR1 is DFQATT and CDR2 is SNEGSKA (reference sequence). DNA for the CDR3: TGCAGTGCTAGGGCTTTTAAACAGCGGGAGGTCAATGAGCAGTTCTTC. The encoded protein is CSARAFKQREVNEQFF.

This clonotype was seen a few times. The CDR3 bases are TGCGCCAGCAGCCCCCTCCCCCTAGCGGGAGGGAGTACCGGGGAGCTGTTTTTT. Its translation is CASSPLPLAGGSTGELFF. This chain links TRBV5-1 with TRBJ2-2; 12 bases match TRBD2. CDR1 SGHRS and CDR2 YFSETQ come from the germline V gene. V lost 4 bases to trimming and J lost 5 bases; unmatched junction nucleotides: 12. This CDR3 spans 18 amino acids.

J is TRBJ2-3 and V is TRBV20-1, with 8 positions matching TRBD1. With V trimmed by 6 bases and J by 4 bases, 6 bases remained unmatched. The CDR3 runs 13 residues. Germline CDR1 is DFQATT and CDR2 is SNEGSKA (reference sequence). CDR3 loop: CSAPGQVADTQYF. The CDR3 region has the DNA TGCAGTGCCCCGGGACAGGTCGCAGATACGCAGTATTTT.

This clonotype was counted only a few times. The rearrangement joins TRBV5-1 to TRBJ2-1, with D tentatively TRBD2 (5 bases). The CDR3 spans 15 residues. Between the trimmed V and J ends, which lost 6 bases and 0 bases, there was a span of 13 bases. In germline, CDR1 is SGHRS, CDR2 YFSETQ. The CDR3 nucleotides read TGCGCCAGCACCAGCTTAGCGAGCTCCTACAATGAGCAGTTCTTC. Translated, it gives CASTSLASSYNEQFF.

The V and J genes are TRBV25-1 and TRBJ1-2; 8 nucleotides line up with TRBD1. V trimming: 3 bases; J trimming: 4 bases; junction bases outside the gene matches: 7. This CDR3 is 15 amino acids long. From germline, CDR1 is MGHDK and CDR2 SYGVNS. The CDR3 nucleotides read TGTGCCAGCAGTGATTGGGCAGGGGGCTTCTATGGCTACACCTTC. This gives the protein CASSDWAGGFYGYTF.

There are a few counts of this clonotype. J is TRBJ2-1 and V is TRBV4-2; 7 bases align to TRBD2. The CDR3 totals 16 residues. Germline lookup yields CDR1 LGHNA and CDR2 YNFKEQ. The J segment lost 5 bases and the V segment lost 1 base, leaving 8 bases of the junction unmatched. CDR3 loop: CASSQGITGGNNEQFF. The CDR3 DNA reads TGTGCCAGCAGCCAAGGTATTACGGGAGGTAACAATGAGCAGTTCTTC.

The genes are TRBV12-3 or TRBV12-4 and TRBJ2-1; TRBD1 matches at 7 bases. V dropped 5 bases and J dropped 3; count of bases not matched to a gene: 4. The CDR3 runs to 14 residues. CDR3 loop: CASSRDSIYNEQFF. The CDR3 nucleotides read TGTGCCAGCAGTCGGGACAGTATCTACAATGAGCAGTTCTTC.

The V call is TRBV3-1, the J call TRBJ2-3; D might be TRBD2 (6 bases). CDR1 LGHDT and CDR2 YNNKEL come from the germline V gene (reference sequence). V lost 0 bases to trimming and J lost 2 bases, with 12 bases between them. The CDR3 runs to 16 residues. CDR3 in DNA: TGTGCCAGCAGCCAAGAGGGGACTTCCCCCACAGATACGCAGTATTTT. Protein product: CASSQEGTSPTDTQYF.

This rearrangement joins TRBV27 to TRBJ1-2; 9 bases line up with TRBD1. Germline V gene data show CDR1 as MNHEY and CDR2 as SMNVEV (reference sequence). The V and J ends lost 6 bases and 4 bases, in that order; junction bases with no gene match: 9. There are 15 residues in the CDR3. Here the CDR3 DNA reads TGTGCCAGCAGCTCCGCTTGGACAGGGGCCTATGGCTACACCTTC. Encoded protein: CASSSAWTGAYGYTF.

The chain has TRBV5-1 and TRBJ2-1; the match to TRBD1 covers 9 bases. The trim removed 7 bases at V and 1 base at J, leaving 9 bases unmatched. This CDR3 contains 16 residues. Looked up from germline, CDR1 is SGHRS and CDR2 is YFSETQ. CDR3 in DNA: TGCGCCAGCGGACAGGGGCGCGGGAGTTCCTACAATGAGCAGTTCTTC. Protein sequence: CASGQGRGSSYNEQFF.

J is TRBJ2-6 and V is TRBV6-2 or TRBV6-3; D not certain. The CDR3 is 15 residues long. Trimming cost V 2 bases and J 0 bases, with 5 bases left between them. CDR1 is MNHEY and CDR2 is SVGEGT in the germline V gene. CDR3 sequence reads: CASSYETSGANVLTF. CDR3 nucleotide sequence: TGTGCCAGCAGTTACGAAACCTCTGGGGCCAACGTCCTGACTTTC.

The chain recombines TRBV29-1 with TRBJ2-5, with D perhaps matching TRBD1 (5 bases). CDR3 length: 13 amino acids. V was shortened by 1 base and J by 5 bases, with 11 bases between the two germline ends. The germline V gene encodes CDR1 SQVTM and CDR2 ANQGSEA. In DNA, the CDR3 is TGCAGCGTTGAAGGATGGGGCGTGGAGACCCAGTACTTC. It codes for CSVEGWGVETQYF.

J is TRBJ2-7 and V is TRBV7-8; D perhaps matches TRBD2 (5 bases). The V and J ends lost 5 bases and 7 bases respectively, with 15 bases between them. Germline V gives CDR1 SGHVS, CDR2 FQNEAQ. The CDR3 sequence is 13 residues long. In nucleotides, the CDR3 is TGTGCCAGCAGCCCACGAGGGAATCCAGAGCAGTACTTC. Translating it yields CASSPRGNPEQYF.

This chain connects TRBV27 to TRBJ2-7; possible D gene TRBD1, 5 bases. The CDR3 has 15 residues. V was pared by 4 bases and J by 3 bases, with 16 bases between. Germline lookup yields CDR1 MNHEY and CDR2 SMNVEV (reference sequence). The CDR3 region has the DNA TGTGCCAGCAGTTCCCGACAGAGTAAAGTCTACGAGCAGTACTTC. This sequence encodes CASSSRQSKVYEQYF.

This clonotype was seen only once. The V call is TRBV6-1, the J call TRBJ2-7, with 10 bases aligning to TRBD2. V lost 10 bases to trimming and J lost 3 bases; unmatched junction nucleotides: 6. CDR1 MNHNS and CDR2 SASEGT come from the germline V gene. This CDR3 region has 13 residues. In nucleotides, the CDR3 is TGTGCCACCAGACTAGCGGGTTTCTACGAGCAGTACTTC. It specifies CATRLAGFYEQYF.

V usage is TRBV5-1 and J usage is TRBJ2-1; no clear D gene. CDR1 is SGHRS and CDR2 is YFSETQ in the germline V gene. The CDR3 is 13 residues long. V was shortened by 2 bases and J by 8 bases, with 11 bases between the two germline ends. The CDR3 region has the DNA TGCGCCAGCAGCTTTTCTGGTTGGGATGAGCAGTTCTTC. Encoded protein: CASSFSGWDEQFF.

This clonotype was seen only a few times. The chain carries TRBV27 and TRBJ1-1; D gene unclear. The germline V gene has CDR1 MNHEY and CDR2 SMNVEV (reference sequence). Trimming cost V 2 bases and J 5 bases, with 9 bases left between them. There are 13 residues in the CDR3. CDR3 sequence (DNA): TGTGCCAGCAGTTTAAGATGGGGAACTGAAGCTTTCTTT. This encodes CASSLRWGTEAFF.

This clonotype was picked up a small number of times. The gene calls are TRBV10-3 and TRBJ2-1; the D gene is possibly TRBD2 (8 bases). The CDR3 runs 19 residues. Germline V gene lookup returns CDR1 ENHRY and CDR2 SYGVKD. V was shortened by 11 bases and J by 4 bases, with 33 bases between the two germline ends. The CDR3 loop reads CASARQGRISGTLYNEQFF. The CDR3 nucleotides read TGTGCCTCCGCTCGACAGGGCCGAATTAGCGGGACCCTTTACAATGAGCAGTTCTTC.

In the case of this clonotype: One junction end does not reproduce the germline sequence, and a read error may be involved. The CDR3 nucleotides read TGTGCCAGCGGTGAGACTCAAATCTACGAGCAGTACTTC. Translating it yields CASGETQIYEQYF. The V call is TRBV2, the J call TRBJ2-7; D remains ambiguous. The CDR3 runs 13 residues. The V gene's germline CDR1 is SNHLY and CDR2 FYNNEI.

This clonotype was picked up a small number of times. The V and J genes are TRBV5-1 and TRBJ2-3, with TRBD2 matching over 7 bases. Germline lookup yields CDR1 SGHRS and CDR2 YFSETQ. V lost 4 bases, J lost 6 bases, and 14 bases stayed unmatched. The CDR3 sequence is 16 residues long. The CDR3 region has the DNA TGCGCCAGCAGCGCGCGCGGGAGTAGGGGAGGGGATACGCAGTATTTT. It specifies CASSARGSRGGDTQYF.

The chain links TRBV2 to TRBJ2-7, with D maybe TRBD2 (6 bases). Germline assignment: CDR1 SNHLY and CDR2 FYNNEI. The length of the CDR3 is 16 residues. V was cut by 0 bases and J by 4 bases, with 16 bases left in between. The DNA of the CDR3 is TGTGCCAGCAGTGAAGCGCTTCCGGGAGCAGGTTACGAGCAGTACTTC. This translates into CASSEALPGAGYEQYF.

This clonotype was seen a few times. V is TRBV9 and J is TRBJ2-1; D not certain. The V gene lost 2 bases and the J gene lost 0 bases, with 9 bases spanning the gap. The CDR3 length is 15 residues. The germline gives CDR1 SGDLS, CDR2 YYNGEE. CDR3: CASSVATYSYNEQFF. CDR3 sequence (DNA): TGTGCCAGCAGCGTTGCCACGTACTCCTACAATGAGCAGTTCTTC.

The J gene is TRBJ1-2, the V gene TRBV9; TRBD1 is a possible D gene (5 bases). V was pared by 0 bases and J by 0 bases, with 18 bases between. Germline V gene data show CDR1 as SGDLS and CDR2 as YYNGEE. The CDR3 has 18 amino acids. CDR3 in amino acids: CASSVGDGRVQSNYGYTF. In DNA form, the CDR3 reads TGTGCCAGCAGCGTAGGGGACGGGCGAGTACAGTCTAACTATGGCTACACCTTC. Combining the CDR3 with reference TRBV9 and TRBJ1-2 gives the whole variable domain DSGVTQTPKHLITATGQRVTLRCSPRSGDLSVYWYQQSLDQGLQFLIQYYNGEERAKGNILERFSAQQFPDLHSELNLSSLELGDSALYFCASSVGDGRVQSNYGYTFGSGTRLTVV.

Ten or more counts support this clonotype. The chain combines TRBV29-1 with TRBJ2-7; no reliable D call. The CDR3 is 13 amino acids. Per the germline V gene, CDR1 is SQVTM and CDR2 is ANQGSEA. V lost 4 bases, J lost 4 bases, and 14 bases lay in between. CDR3 sequence reads: CSVVWLDLYEQYF. For the CDR3, the DNA is TGCAGCGTTGTTTGGTTGGACCTTTACGAGCAGTACTTC.

This clonotype was counted between two and nine times. The chain couples TRBV4-1 to TRBJ1-4, with 7 bases matching TRBD1. Per the germline V gene, CDR1 is MGHRA and CDR2 is YSYEKL. With V trimmed by 4 bases and J by 4 bases, 3 bases remained unmatched. CDR3 size: 14 residues. For the CDR3, the DNA is TGCGCCAGCAGCCTGACAGGGAGTAATGAAAAACTGTTTTTT. Translating gives CASSLTGSNEKLFF.

The chain combines TRBV27 with TRBJ2-5; 8 bases are shared with TRBD1. The ends lost 6 bases at V and 4 bases at J; junction bases unmatched: 10. CDR3 length equals 15 residues. CDR1 and CDR2 from the germline V gene are MNHEY and SMNVEV (reference sequence). CDR3 in amino acids: CASSYQGAGGETQYF. The CDR3 DNA follows: TGTGCCAGCAGCTATCAGGGGGCAGGGGGAGAGACCCAGTACTTC.

This clonotype was seen more than once but under ten times. The V call is TRBV4-2, the J call TRBJ2-7, with TRBD2 matching over 7 bases. The CDR3 length is 15 residues. After removal of 0 bases from V and 4 bases from J, the junction contained 6 bases not matched to a gene. Germline loops: CDR1 LGHNA, CDR2 YNFKEQ. In DNA form, the CDR3 reads TGTGCCAGCAGCCAAGAGCTAGCGGCACGGTACGAGCAGTACTTC. Translating it yields CASSQELAARYEQYF.

The chain carries TRBV20-1 and TRBJ2-1, with D perhaps matching TRBD1 or TRBD2 (5 bases each). Germline lookup yields CDR1 DFQATT and CDR2 SNEGSKA (reference sequence). There are 13 residues in the CDR3. Trimming removed 2 bases at V and 4 bases at J, with 9 bases between. The CDR3 spells CSARPGRYNEQFF. The CDR3 DNA sequence: TGCAGTGCTAGACCGGGACGTTACAATGAGCAGTTCTTC.

Ten or more counts support this clonotype. J is TRBJ2-6 and V is TRBV15; D not resolved. The CDR3 extends over 18 amino acids. Germline CDR1 reads LNHNV; CDR2 reads YYDKDF (reference sequence). V lost 2 bases and J 0 bases, leaving 14 bases between the germline ends. The CDR3 spells CATSRIRFATSGANVLTF. Written as DNA, the CDR3 is TGTGCCACCAGCAGAATTCGATTTGCAACCTCTGGGGCCAACGTCCTGACTTTC.